A single sample gave rise to the 20 T cell receptor beta chains below, sequenced in a study of PD-1 blockade in classical Hodgkin lymphoma. The time point here: newly diagnosed, previously untreated cHL patient sample. Profiled with immunoSEQ multiplex PCR; TCRdb holds only in-frame clones, not every one. The profile shows roughly 70,000 clones, about 94% of them singletons. The material sequenced was peripheral blood mononuclear cells (PBMCs). Every receptor here comes from a human donor with classical Hodgkin lymphoma.

A single count supports this clone. This sequence joins TRBV29-1 and TRBJ2-1; the D gene is possibly TRBD2 (5 bases). The CDR3 length is 14 residues. Germline CDR1 and CDR2: SQVTM and ANQGSEA. V gave up 1 base and J gave up 4 bases, with 11 bases separating them. CDR3 bases: TGCAGCGTTGAAGGGTGGGAGCGTTACAATGAGCAGTTCTTC. It yields the protein CSVEGWERYNEQFF.

J is TRBJ2-1 and V is TRBV15; D ambiguous. Trimming pared 1 base from V and 5 bases from J, leaving 12 bases between. Germline V gives CDR1 LNHNV, CDR2 YYDKDF (reference sequence). CDR3 size: 15 residues. The CDR3 loop reads CATSRAPTYDNEQFF. The CDR3 bases are TGTGCCACCAGCAGAGCTCCGACTTATGACAATGAGCAGTTCTTC.

This clone has more than one count but fewer than ten. The chain recombines TRBV19 with TRBJ2-2; 8 nucleotides align to TRBD2. Germline lookup yields CDR1 LNHDA and CDR2 SQIVND (reference sequence). The V gene end was trimmed by 3 bases and the J gene end by 6 bases; junction bases not matched to a gene: 3. The CDR3 covers 14 residues. The CDR3 loop is CASSMGLVAGELFF. In nucleotides, the CDR3 is TGTGCCAGTAGTATGGGACTAGTAGCCGGGGAGCTGTTTTTT.

V and J are TRBV10-3 and TRBJ1-4; 7 bases are a match to TRBD1. The CDR3 is 13 residues long. CDR1 and CDR2 (germline): ENHRY, SYGVKD. The junction had 3 bases not matched to a gene; V was cut back by 3 bases and J by 8 bases. The CDR3 reads CAISEVRGEKLFF. The CDR3 DNA sequence: TGTGCCATCAGTGAAGTCAGGGGGGAAAAACTGTTTTTT.

This clone was detected a few times. This sequence joins TRBV6-5 and TRBJ1-5, with D possibly TRBD1 on 5 matching bases. V was cut by 4 bases and J by 6 bases, with 10 bases left in between. The CDR3 is 13 residues long. Germline assignment: CDR1 MNHEY and CDR2 SVGAGI. The CDR3 DNA sequence: TGTGCCAGCAGTTCACAGAGGGGTCAGCCCCAGCATTTT. This gives the protein CASSSQRGQPQHF.

The V call is TRBV6-5, the J call TRBJ1-2; weak D call: TRBD1 (5 bases). The germline V gene encodes CDR1 MNHEY and CDR2 SVGAGI. V shed 6 bases and J shed 5 bases, with 16 bases lying between them. This CDR3 comprises 14 residues. This CDR3 is CASRPDRIQYGYTF. In DNA, the CDR3 is TGTGCCAGCAGACCCGACAGAATACAATATGGCTACACCTTC.

This clone has just one count. The rearrangement joins TRBV7-2 to TRBJ2-7; D may correspond to TRBD1 or TRBD2 (5 bases each). The germline V gene encodes CDR1 SGHTA and CDR2 FQGNSA. This CDR3 contains 15 residues. V was shortened by 5 bases and J by 0 bases, with 14 bases between the two germline ends. The CDR3 loop is CASSRGDGNSYEQYF. DNA of the CDR3: TGTGCCAGCAGCCGAGGGGACGGGAACTCCTACGAGCAGTACTTC.

The chain employs TRBV5-1 and TRBJ2-3; 9 positions match TRBD2. Germline loops: CDR1 SGHRS, CDR2 YFSETQ. V was pared by 4 bases and J by 3 bases, with 9 bases of the junction left unmatched. This CDR3 spans 16 amino acids. In DNA, the CDR3 is TGCGCCAGCAGCCTGGGCTGGCGGGGGGGTACAGATACGCAGTATTTT. It is translated as CASSLGWRGGTDTQYF.

The chain uses TRBV19 and TRBJ2-1; TRBD2 might be the D (5 bases). With 7 bases removed from V and 10 bases from J, the gap between germline ends came to 20 bases. The CDR3 length is 14 residues. The germline gives CDR1 LNHDA, CDR2 SQIVND (reference sequence). The CDR3 nucleotides read TGTGCCAGTACCCCTCCGGGGTCCCTCGGGGAGCAGTTCTTC. Its protein is CASTPPGSLGEQFF. Variable domain in full (rest from reference TRBV19 and TRBJ2-1): DGGITQSPKYLFRKEGQNVTLSCEQNLNHDAMYWYRQDPGQGLRLIYYSQIVNDFQKGDIAEGYSVSREKKESFPLTVTSAQKNPTAFYLCASTPPGSLGEQFFGPGTRLTVL.

This rearrangement joins TRBV5-6 to TRBJ1-1; perhaps TRBD1 as D (6 bases). The CDR3 runs 13 residues. Germline CDR1 reads SGHDT; CDR2 reads YYEEEE. V was pared by 5 bases and J by 2 bases, with 10 bases between. The CDR3 reads CASRSGENTEAFF. In nucleotides, the CDR3 is TGTGCCAGCAGGTCAGGGGAAAACACTGAAGCTTTCTTT.

This chain links TRBV19 with TRBJ2-7; TRBD2 matches 10 bases. The CDR3 sequence is 15 residues long. With 5 bases clipped from V and 5 bases from J, the junction kept 9 bases outside the gene matches. CDR1 is LNHDA, CDR2 SQIVND, per germline (reference sequence). This CDR3 reads CASSPAGGWAHEQYF. CDR3 nucleotide sequence: TGTGCCAGTAGTCCAGCGGGAGGGTGGGCCCACGAGCAGTACTTC.

The chain joins TRBV23-1 to TRBJ2-1; maybe TRBD1 (6 bases). TRBV23-1 is labeled an ORF, and its function is uncertain. This CDR3 has 15 amino acids. The V and J ends lost 8 bases and 6 bases respectively, with 20 bases between them. The CDR3: CASPRSGQPANEQFF. CDR3 coding DNA: TGCGCCAGCCCAAGAAGTGGACAGCCGGCCAATGAGCAGTTCTTC.

The V and J genes are TRBV6-5 and TRBJ2-7; TRBD2 agrees at 9 bases. The CDR3 is made up of 14 amino acids. The ends lost 7 bases at V and 1 base at J; junction bases unmatched: 5. Germline CDR1 MNHEY, CDR2 SVGAGI. The CDR3 sequence: CASKIAGVSYEQYF. For the CDR3, the DNA is TGTGCCAGCAAAATAGCGGGAGTGTCCTACGAGCAGTACTTC.

This chain connects TRBV6-5 to TRBJ1-1, with a possible D match to TRBD1 (5 bases). This CDR3 contains 12 residues. Trimming left V 6 bases short and J 8 bases short, with 13 bases between. Germline CDR1 is MNHEY and CDR2 is SVGAGI. CDR3 sequence (DNA): TGTGCCAGCAGGCGAGGGGAGTTAGAAGCTTTCTTT. It translates to CASRRGELEAFF.

The chain recombines TRBV5-6 with TRBJ2-3; the match to TRBD1 covers 10 bases. The CDR3 loop spans 16 amino acids. Germline V gene lookup returns CDR1 SGHDT and CDR2 YYEEEE. V trimming: 3 bases; J trimming: 0 bases; junction bases outside the gene matches: 4. For the CDR3, the DNA is TGTGCCAGCAGCTGGGACAGGGGCTTGAGCACAGATACGCAGTATTTT. It specifies CASSWDRGLSTDTQYF. Full variable domain (outside the CDR3, taken from reference TRBV5-6 and TRBJ2-3): DAGVTQSPTHLIKTRGQQVTLRCSPKSGHDTVSWYQQALGQGPQFIFQYYEEEERQRGNFPDRFSGHQFPNYSSELNVNALLLGDSALYLCASSWDRGLSTDTQYFGPGTRLTVL.

The chain uses TRBV7-8 and TRBJ2-1; TRBD2 matches at 11 bases. The CDR3 length is 20 residues. The J segment lost 0 bases and the V segment lost 5 bases, leaving 15 bases of the junction unmatched. The germline V gene encodes CDR1 SGHVS and CDR2 FQNEAQ. The CDR3 DNA reads TGTGCCAGCAGCAAGGGGACTAGCGGCCTCCCAATATTCTCCTACAATGAGCAGTTCTTC. Translation gives CASSKGTSGLPIFSYNEQFF.

The V call is TRBV29-1, the J call TRBJ1-5, with TRBD1 as a possible D gene (5 bases). V was pared by 0 bases and J by 5 bases, with 8 bases between. This CDR3 has 13 amino acids. Germline V gene lookup returns CDR1 SQVTM and CDR2 ANQGSEA. In DNA form, the CDR3 reads TGCAGCGTTGAAGAGGGACTCGATCAGCCCCAGCATTTT. Its protein is CSVEEGLDQPQHF.

The chain has TRBV18 and TRBJ2-7; the match to TRBD1 covers 9 bases. Trimming removed 4 bases from V and 7 bases from J; junction bases left unmatched: 8. This CDR3 region has 14 residues. The V gene's germline CDR1 is KGHSH and CDR2 LQKENI. The CDR3 nucleotides are TGTGCCAGCTCACGGGACAGGGTGCCCGCGGAGCAGTACTTC. Amino acids: CASSRDRVPAEQYF.

CDR3 DNA: TGCGCCAGCAGCTTGGTCGGGGCGGGGGCCAACAATGAGCAGTTCTTC. Residues: CASSLVGAGANNEQFF. V and J are TRBV5-1 and TRBJ2-1; D may be TRBD2 (7 bases). This CDR3 is 16 amino acids long. V was clipped by 0 bases and J by 5 bases, with 15 bases between them. The germline CDR1 and CDR2 sequences are SGHRS and YFSETQ. The complete variable domain, with remaining parts taken from reference TRBV5-1 and TRBJ2-1, reads KAGVTQTPRYLIKTRGQQVTLSCSPISGHRSVSWYQQTPGQGLQFLFEYFSETQRNKGNFPGRFSGRQFSNSRSEMNVSTLELGDSALYLCASSLVGAGANNEQFFGPGTRLTVL.

This chain links TRBV29-1 with TRBJ1-1; D uncertain. The CDR3 has 13 residues. Germline CDR1 and CDR2: SQVTM and ANQGSEA. Trimming took 5 bases from V and 1 from J, leaving 11 bases between them. CDR3 region: CSVFSGENTEAFF. The CDR3 DNA sequence: TGCAGCGTTTTCAGTGGGGAGAACACTGAAGCTTTCTTT.